The 7 T cell receptor beta chains below come from one sample, sequenced in a study of blood T cell repertoires in COVID-19. This table comes from immunoSEQ multiplex PCR, and its TCRdb copy is limited to in-frame clones, with some not included. Of tens of thousands of clones in the sample, roughly 80% were seen once. Sequenced: peripheral blood. These receptors came from a man in his 70s with acute or convalescent COVID-19.

This clone turned up a few times. The CDR3 here is CASSPGQGWGSPLHF. CDR3 sequence (DNA): TGTGCCAGCTCCCCGGGACAGGGGTGGGGTTCACCCCTCCACTTT. This rearrangement joins TRBV18 to TRBJ1-6; TRBD1 agrees at 10 bases. CDR1 and CDR2 (germline): KGHSH, LQKENI. J gave up 9 bases and V 6 bases, and 8 bases lay outside the gene matches. The CDR3 is made up of 15 amino acids.

The gene calls are TRBV3-1 (or the pseudogene TRBV3-2) and TRBJ2-1, with 10 bases lining up with TRBD2. After removal of 4 bases from V and 1 base from J, the junction contained 1 base not matched to a gene. Germline CDR1 and CDR2: LGHDT and YNNKEL (reference sequence). This CDR3 is 15 amino acids long. CDR3 amino acids: CASSPLAGSYNEQFF. CDR3 DNA: TGTGCCAGCAGCCCACTAGCGGGGTCCTACAATGAGCAGTTCTTC.

The rearrangement uses TRBV19 and TRBJ2-7; TRBD1 aligns across 7 bases. Germline values: CDR1 LNHDA, CDR2 SQIVND (reference sequence). With 10 bases clipped from V and 4 bases from J, the junction kept 13 bases outside the gene matches. The CDR3 contains 14 residues. The DNA of the CDR3 is TGTGCCACCACAGGGGAAGGGGTTAAATACGAGCAGTACGTC. Residues: CATTGEGVKYEQYV.

V and J are TRBV6-4 and TRBJ2-2, with unresolved D. Trimming took off 3 bases at V and 6 bases at J, with 17 bases between the two ends. CDR1 is MRHNA, CDR2 SNTAGT, per germline. The CDR3 has 16 residues. CDR3 bases: TGTGCCAGCAGTGATTACAGTCCGTCCGGTCCCGGGGAGCTGTTTTTT. Protein: CASSDYSPSGPGELFF.

The chain carries TRBV6-5 and TRBJ2-1, with 12 bases matching TRBD2. This CDR3 is 15 amino acids long. Germline CDR1 reads MNHEY; CDR2 reads SVGAGI. V shed 7 bases, J shed 4 bases, and the junction held 5 bases outside the gene matches. The DNA of the CDR3 is TGTGCCAGCAAATTACTAGCGGGAGGTTACAATGAGCAGTTCTTC. Protein product: CASKLLAGGYNEQFF.

This clone was seen more than once but under ten times. The chain combines TRBV7-9 with TRBJ2-1; possible D gene TRBD1, 6 bases. The CDR3 is made up of 15 amino acids. Germline CDR1 reads SEHNR; CDR2 reads FQNEAQ (reference sequence). The ends were cut back, 0 bases at V and 9 bases at J, with 15 bases in the middle. The CDR3 region is CASSLAAGVGSEQFF. DNA of the CDR3: TGTGCCAGCAGCTTAGCGGCAGGGGTGGGCAGTGAGCAGTTCTTC.

The genes are TRBV7-9 and TRBJ2-5, with D tentatively TRBD2 (7 bases). Trimming stripped 5 bases from V and 5 bases from J, with 15 bases between. The germline CDR1 and CDR2 sequences are SEHNR and FQNEAQ (reference sequence). The CDR3 covers 14 residues. CDR3 amino acids: CASSLRGPAETQYF. Written as DNA, the CDR3 is TGTGCCAGCAGCCTGCGGGGGCCCGCGGAGACCCAGTACTTC.